The clone carrying this T cell receptor (beta chain) was detected a few times. Its antigen is unidentified. Sequencing targeted expressed TCRB transcripts, as all isolated RNA had been reverse transcribed. Libraries were prepared by immunoSEQ multiplex PCR; TCRdb keeps only in-frame clonotypes and omits some of them. The table includes almost 350,000 clones, approximately 9.7% detected once. Purities in excess of 95% were seen in all sorted populations. V lost 0 bases, J lost 1 base, and 10 bases lay in between. CDR1 is SGHRS and CDR2 is YFSETQ in the germline V gene. This CDR3 has 16 residues. These data are taken from a study of beta chain features in type 1 diabetes. Study findings and constraints: Insertion counts at VDJ junctions were lower in type 1 diabetes patients, who also showed more deletions there. When Type 1 diabetes patients were examined, their TCRB CDR3s proved moderately but significantly shorter in all four CD4+ subsets.

The chain employs TRBV5-1 and TRBJ2-2, with unresolved D. The sequencing input was central memory CD4+ T cells from blood. This TCR came from a man aged 25-40 years with type 1 diabetes. The CDR3 here is CASSLGVGKNTGELFF. CDR3 sequence (DNA): TGCGCCAGCAGCTTGGGGGTAGGCAAGAACACCGGGGAGCTGTTTTTT.